One and the same sample provided the 2 T cell receptor beta chains below, sequenced in a study of tumor and adjacent non-tumor tissue in lung cancer. Three rounds of nested PCR, following a modified ARM-PCR protocol, produced the TCRbeta library. TCRdb called the multiplex PCR reads again in MiXCR, with one record for every CDR3 protein. The sample lists roughly 81,000 distinct CDR3 sequences, 61% seen once, with roughly 15% in the top ten. No cell sorting was done before RNA was extracted from the tissue. Material: lung tumor tissue. Receptors originate from a man in his 70s with non-small cell lung cancer.

This clonotype was found once. V usage is TRBV7-9 and J usage is TRBJ1-5; unclear D gene. Germline assignment: CDR1 SEHNR and CDR2 FQNEAQ (reference sequence). V was trimmed by 0 bases and J by 3 bases, leaving 18 bases between them. The CDR3 length is 18 residues. CDR3 sequence: CASSLALGGQAANQPQHF. In nucleotides, the CDR3 is TGTGCCAGCAGCTTAGCGTTGGGTGGGCAGGCTGCCAATCAGCCCCAGCATTTT.

With regard to this clonotype: The CDR3 carries no conserved terminal phenylalanine or tryptophan, so it likely arises from a read error. No DNA is shown, since the ends of the CDR3 on it are uncertain; the CDR3 is the one TCRdb lists. The CDR3 here is CASSLAGWETQHL. This sequence joins TRBV11-2 and TRBJ2-5. The CDR3 totals 13 residues, both ends included. The germline V gene encodes CDR1 SGHAT and CDR2 FQNNGV.